Below, 13 T cell receptor beta chains from the same sample are listed, as sequenced in a study of T cell responses to AZD1222 COVID-19 vaccine. Produced via immunoSEQ multiplex PCR; TCRdb's table is partial and in-frame only. This sample has around 150,000 clones, with around 90% found just once. The starting material was peripheral blood, obtained 28 days after the second AZD1222 dose. The source of these receptors is an adult who received the AZD1222 COVID-19 vaccine.

The chain is built from TRBV4-1 and TRBJ2-7, with TRBD1 matching over 10 bases. Germline trimming cut 5 bases from V and 3 bases from J; bases unmatched to any gene: 4. This CDR3 region has 14 residues. Germline loops: CDR1 MGHRA, CDR2 YSYEKL. The CDR3 DNA reads as TGCGCCAGCAGCTCCGGGACAGGGGACTACGAGCAGTACTTC. Translating gives CASSSGTGDYEQYF.

The rearrangement uses TRBV28 and TRBJ1-5; D call uncertain. The CDR3 contains 18 residues. Trimming cost V 1 base and J 0 bases, with 16 bases left between them. Germline CDR1 MDHEN, CDR2 SYDVKM. The CDR3 sequence: CASSLSTAGLYSNQPQHF. The CDR3 nucleotides are TGTGCCAGCAGTTTATCCACCGCCGGCCTATATAGCAATCAGCCCCAGCATTTT.

The chain employs TRBV19 and TRBJ2-1; 11 nucleotides align to TRBD2. Germline loops: CDR1 LNHDA, CDR2 SQIVND (reference sequence). The CDR3 runs 17 residues. Trimming cost V 0 bases and J 5 bases; bases outside gene matches: 6. The CDR3: CASSIDIAGGLDNEQFF. DNA for the CDR3: TGTGCCAGTAGTATAGACATAGCGGGGGGGCTAGACAATGAGCAGTTCTTC.

In the case of this clone: The junction departs from the called germline gene at one end, perhaps through a read error. The rearrangement links TRBV6-5 to TRBJ2-7; 10 nucleotides line up with TRBD1. Germline V gene data show CDR1 as MNHEY and CDR2 as SVGAGI. This CDR3 is built from 15 residues. The CDR3 here is CASSRDRGLGSGLNF. The CDR3 DNA reads as TGTGCCAGCAGCCGGGACAGGGGTTTGGGCTCGGGATTGAACTTC.

The chain combines TRBV7-6 with TRBJ1-3; D is unresolved. The CDR3 is 17 amino acids. Germline V gives CDR1 SGHVS, CDR2 FNYEAQ. The V end was cut by 0 bases, the J end by 0 bases, with 12 bases between. The CDR3 DNA follows: TGTGCCAGCAGCTTAGCCGCCGGTATCTACTCTGGAAACACCATATATTTT. It is translated as CASSLAAGIYSGNTIYF. Variable domain in full (rest from reference TRBV7-6 and TRBJ1-3): GAGVSQSPRYKVTKRGQDVALRCDPISGHVSLYWYRQALGQGPEFLTYFNYEAQQDKSGLPNDRFSAERPEGSISTLTIQRTEQRDSAMYRCASSLAAGIYSGNTIYFGEGSWLTVV.

V is TRBV30 and J is TRBJ2-3, with D uncertain. The CDR3 has 14 residues. CDR1 is GTSNPN and CDR2 is SVGIG in the germline V gene (reference sequence). Trimming took 0 bases from V and 8 from J, leaving 15 bases between them. The CDR3 DNA is TGTGCCTGGAGTGTACTGCCTTGGCCTTCTACGCAGTATTTT. Amino acids: CAWSVLPWPSTQYF. The variable domain in full, with the rest retrieved from reference TRBV30 and TRBJ2-3, is SQTIHQWPATLVQPVGSPLSLECTVEGTSNPNLYWYRQAAGRGLQLLFYSVGIGQISSEVPQNLSASRPQDRQFILSSKKLLLSDSGFYLCAWSVLPWPSTQYFGPGTRLTVL.

V is TRBV5-1 and J is TRBJ2-5; 10 nucleotides agree with TRBD1. Per germline, CDR1 SGHRS and CDR2 YFSETQ. This CDR3 has 16 residues. V was pared by 3 bases and J by 2 bases, with 7 bases of the junction left unmatched. CDR3 sequence reads: CASSWGDRGEQETQYF. The DNA for the CDR3 is TGCGCCAGCAGCTGGGGGGACAGGGGTGAGCAAGAGACCCAGTACTTC.

CDR3 coding DNA: TGTGCCAGCAGCCAAGATATCGGCCCAGCCGTAAACTATGGCTACACCTTC. Protein sequence: CASSQDIGPAVNYGYTF. The rearrangement links TRBV3-1 (or the pseudogene TRBV3-2) to TRBJ1-2; no clear D. CDR3 size: 17 residues. Germline assignment: CDR1 LGHDT and CDR2 YNNKEL (reference sequence). Trimming shortened V by 0 bases and J by 2 bases, and 16 bases separated the two germline ends.

V gene TRBV5-1 combines with J gene TRBJ2-7; D remains ambiguous. In germline, CDR1 is SGHRS, CDR2 YFSETQ. CDR3 length: 14 amino acids. Trimming took 2 bases from V and 1 from J, leaving 10 bases between them. CDR3 in amino acids: CASSFYERSYEQYF. Written as DNA, the CDR3 is TGCGCCAGCAGCTTTTACGAGAGATCCTACGAGCAGTACTTC. Full variable domain (outside the CDR3, taken from reference TRBV5-1 and TRBJ2-7): KAGVTQTPRYLIKTRGQQVTLSCSPISGHRSVSWYQQTPGQGLQFLFEYFSETQRNKGNFPGRFSGRQFSNSRSEMNVSTLELGDSALYLCASSFYERSYEQYFGPGTRLTVT.

The chain employs TRBV30 and TRBJ2-7; 14 bases match TRBD2. V lost 4 bases to trimming and J lost 2 bases; unmatched junction nucleotides: 4. Germline CDR1 reads GTSNPN; CDR2 reads SVGIG (reference sequence). This CDR3 is built from 15 residues. The CDR3 sequence: CAWTPGLAGAYEQYF. CDR3 in DNA: TGTGCCTGGACCCCGGGACTAGCGGGAGCCTACGAGCAGTACTTC.

V and J are TRBV2 and TRBJ2-3, with D hard to call. Germline CDR1 reads SNHLY; CDR2 reads FYNNEI. V was shortened by 6 bases and J by 0 bases, with 4 bases between the two germline ends. The CDR3 is 12 amino acids. The CDR3 sequence is CASRTSTDTQYF. The CDR3 DNA follows: TGTGCCAGCAGGACTAGCACAGATACGCAGTATTTT.

This chain links TRBV27 with TRBJ1-1, with 8 nucleotides matching TRBD1. The V gene end was trimmed by 5 bases and the J gene end by 5 bases; junction bases not matched to a gene: 7. Germline CDR1 MNHEY, CDR2 SMNVEV (reference sequence). CDR3 length equals 14 residues. The CDR3 DNA reads TGTGCCAGCAGTCCCAGGACAGGGAGGACTGAAGCTTTCTTT. It codes for CASSPRTGRTEAFF.

V and J are TRBV12-3 or TRBV12-4 and TRBJ1-4, with D possibly being TRBD1 (5 bases). This CDR3 contains 12 residues. Trimming removed 11 bases at V and 8 bases at J, with 15 bases between. This CDR3 reads CAPRGALEKLFF. The CDR3 nucleotides read TGTGCCCCTCGCGGGGCACTAGAAAAACTGTTTTTT.